This T cell receptor beta chain was documented in a study of blood T cell repertoires in COVID-19. Study at large: Samples representing acute and convalescent COVID-19 were sourced from the United States, Italy and Spain. In each case, the material was cDNA or gDNA derived from T cells, B-cell-depleted T cells, or PBMCs.

Germline CDR1 reads SEHNR; CDR2 reads FQNEAQ (reference sequence). Between the trimmed V and J ends, which lost 7 bases and 0 bases, there was a span of 6 bases. CDR3 length: 12 residues. Per the original methods: Amplification from reference gene primers served as the basis for estimated nucleated cell counts. Method: immunoSEQ multiplex PCR; TCRdb's copy keeps in-frame clones and lacks some. That table supplies the V and J calls and clone size; D and trimming were determined from the DNA. The sample records tens of thousands of clones, 75% to 90% being singletons. The chain carries TRBV7-9 and TRBJ1-2; D ambiguous. This clonotype was obtained from a man aged 25 to 45 with acute or convalescent COVID-19. Sequenced input: peripheral blood. Here the CDR3 DNA reads TGTGCCAGCACCTCAACTAACTATGGCTACACCTTC. As protein: CASTSTNYGYTF.